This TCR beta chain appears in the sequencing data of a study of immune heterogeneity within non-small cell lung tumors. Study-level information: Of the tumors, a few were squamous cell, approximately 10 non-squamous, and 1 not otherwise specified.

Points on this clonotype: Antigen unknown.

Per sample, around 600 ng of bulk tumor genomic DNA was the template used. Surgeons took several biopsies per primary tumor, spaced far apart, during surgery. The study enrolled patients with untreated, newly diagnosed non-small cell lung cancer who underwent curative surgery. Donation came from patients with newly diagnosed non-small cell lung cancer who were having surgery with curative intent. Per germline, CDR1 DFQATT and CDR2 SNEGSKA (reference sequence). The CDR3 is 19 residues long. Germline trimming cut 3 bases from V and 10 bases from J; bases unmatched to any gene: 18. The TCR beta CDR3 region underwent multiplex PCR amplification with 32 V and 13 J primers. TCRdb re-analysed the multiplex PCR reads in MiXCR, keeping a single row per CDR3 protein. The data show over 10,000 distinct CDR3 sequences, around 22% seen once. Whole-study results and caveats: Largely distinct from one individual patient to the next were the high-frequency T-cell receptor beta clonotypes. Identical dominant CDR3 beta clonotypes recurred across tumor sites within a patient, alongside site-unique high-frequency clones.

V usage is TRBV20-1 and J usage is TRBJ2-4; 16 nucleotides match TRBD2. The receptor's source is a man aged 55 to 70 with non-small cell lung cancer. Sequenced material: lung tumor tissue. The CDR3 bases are TGCAGTGCTAGGCCGCTGTCGGGACTAGCGGGAGGGCCAAGGGGAATTCAGTACTTC. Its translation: CSARPLSGLAGGPRGIQYF.